These 10 T cell receptor beta chains were all obtained from the same sample, sequenced in a study of T cell repertoires in cytomegalovirus infection. These receptors' antigens are unknown. TCRdb reprocessed the reads with MiXCR, giving one entry per CDR3 protein. The table records about 89,000 distinct CDR3 sequences, roughly 29% of them present only once. This material consisted of CD8+ T cells from cultured PBMCs, taken from culture after CMV antigen stimulation. Receptor source: a human donor in good health (CMV status not recorded). Some clones in this sample may be carry-over from other donors' samples.

The chain links TRBV12-3 or TRBV12-4 to TRBJ1-3; unclear D gene. V lost 2 bases, J lost 4 bases, and 6 bases lay in between. The CDR3 runs 13 residues. The CDR3 reads CASSLIGGNTIYF. The CDR3 DNA sequence: TGTGCCAGCAGTTTAATTGGAGGAAACACCATATATTTT.

The chain carries TRBV19 and TRBJ2-6; 10 positions match TRBD1. There are 17 residues in the CDR3. Germline V CDR1 and CDR2: LNHDA, SQIVND (reference sequence). V lost 5 bases, J lost 0 bases, and 4 bases stayed unmatched. The CDR3: CASSGTGVGSGANVLTF. CDR3 bases: TGTGCCAGTAGTGGGACAGGGGTAGGCTCTGGGGCCAACGTCCTGACTTTC.

This clonotype appeared many times. V usage is TRBV12-3 or TRBV12-4 and J usage is TRBJ1-2; D is ambiguous. The CDR3 is 12 amino acids. V was pared by 2 bases and J by 8 bases, with 9 bases between. Here the CDR3 DNA reads TGTGCCAGCAGTTTAAGGGTCACAGGCTACACCTTC. As protein: CASSLRVTGYTF.

This clonotype was seen just once. This chain uses TRBV28 with TRBJ1-1; a weak D match, TRBD1 (5 bases). The germline V and J ends were trimmed by 6 bases and 11 bases, with 16 bases remaining between them. The germline CDR1 and CDR2 sequences are MDHEN and SYDVKM. The CDR3 extends over 12 amino acids. Here the CDR3 reads CASRTGGWDAFF. CDR3 sequence (DNA): TGTGCCAGCAGGACCGGGGGGTGGGATGCTTTCTTT.

There are a few counts of this clonotype. J is TRBJ1-1 and V is TRBV7-9, with D tentatively TRBD1 (6 bases). Trimming took 5 bases from V and 4 from J, leaving 11 bases between them. Per the germline V gene, CDR1 is SEHNR and CDR2 is FQNEAQ (reference sequence). The CDR3 contains 13 residues. In nucleotides, the CDR3 is TGTGCCAGCAGCCCTGTAGGGGGCACTGAAGCTTTCTTT. Residues: CASSPVGGTEAFF.

The chain carries TRBV7-9 and TRBJ1-2, with 8 bases lining up with TRBD1. The V and J ends lost 3 bases and 7 bases, in that order; junction bases with no gene match: 7. The CDR3 runs 14 residues. From germline, CDR1 is SEHNR and CDR2 FQNEAQ (reference sequence). This chain's CDR3 is CASSFSGGAGGYTF. Written as DNA, the CDR3 is TGTGCCAGCAGCTTCTCAGGGGGCGCAGGTGGCTACACCTTC.

This clonotype was observed a handful of times. The J gene is TRBJ2-1, the V gene TRBV25-1; a weak D match, TRBD2 (5 bases). Trimming removed 3 bases at V and 2 bases at J, with 14 bases between. The CDR3 consists of 16 residues. Germline loops: CDR1 MGHDK, CDR2 SYGVNS. CDR3 nucleotide sequence: TGTGCCAGCAGTGAGGGCGGGCGGGCACCCTACAATGAGCAGTTCTTC. It codes for CASSEGGRAPYNEQFF.

In its sample, this clonotype was seen many times. The rearrangement links TRBV7-6 to TRBJ2-2; no definite D call. The CDR3 spans 16 residues. Trimming cost V 1 base and J 0 bases, with 9 bases left between them. CDR1 SGHVS and CDR2 FNYEAQ come from the germline V gene. CDR3 residues: CASSLVYRTNTGELFF. The CDR3 bases are TGTGCCAGCAGCTTAGTCTACCGGACGAACACCGGGGAGCTGTTTTTT.

The CDR3 loop is CASSLEGPDQPQHF. The CDR3 bases are TGTGCCAGCAGCTTAGAGGGCCCCGATCAGCCCCAGCATTTT. The chain employs TRBV7-6 and TRBJ1-5; D remains ambiguous. V was clipped by 1 base and J by 5 bases, with 9 bases between them. The V gene's germline CDR1 is SGHVS and CDR2 FNYEAQ. This CDR3 comprises 14 residues.

This clonotype was counted ten times or more. The V call is TRBV27, the J call TRBJ1-1; tentative D call: TRBD1 (6 bases). The CDR3 has 14 amino acids. From germline, CDR1 is MNHEY and CDR2 SMNVEV (reference sequence). V gave up 6 bases and J gave up 5 bases, with 16 bases separating them. CDR3 nucleotides: TGTGCCAGCAGACCCCTACAGGGTTGGACTGAAGCTTTCTTT. Protein: CASRPLQGWTEAFF.